This paragraph reports one TCR beta chain. In its sample, this clonotype was seen a few times. What antigen it recognizes has not been identified. Base-call qualities are not available, and no considerably larger clone is one nucleotide away. CDR1 SGHRS and CDR2 YFSETQ are derived from the germline V gene. The CDR3 runs 15 residues from the cysteine to the phenylalanine. The entry retains the CDR3 DNA only, 45 bases that are in frame from base 1. V lost 5 bases and J lost 1 base; the stretch between them is 16 bases long. Libraries were prepared through 5' RACE. TCRdb names Illumina HiSeq 2000 as the instrument used. Template switching introduced a universal primer binding site; the final cDNA contained a unique molecular identifier, enabling accurate counting of TCR cDNA molecules. First-strand cDNA for TCR alpha and beta chains was synthesized from specific primers in the conserved constant-segment region. To control for contamination, every cDNA library was double barcoded, receiving both a SMART-Mk sample barcode and Illumina barcodes. TruSeq adapter sequences, together with Illumina sample barcodes, were added in two successive PCR steps. The Illumina HiSeq platform was used with custom primers to sequence TCR alpha and beta cDNA libraries. As for how the authors treated the data: MiGEC was used to process raw reads and extract unique molecular identifiers, and MiXCR was used to find CDR3 positions. Recombination models were inferred per individual with the repgenHMM and IGoR tools using an EM algorithm. The tcR package in R was used for shared clonotype analysis, with sharing normalized by the product of cloneset sizes. Out-of-frame nonproductive sequences were analyzed to study raw recombination free of thymic and clonal selection effects. Using fastp trimming at Q25 and MiXCR clonotype assembly, TCRdb reanalyzed the public sequencing data and kept in-frame beta chains. Each entry merges the rows of one CDR3 protein and shows their most common DNA and genes. TCRdb's processing, not the authors' own work, is the source of the V and J calls. This sample is represented by about 490,000 distinct CDR3 sequences; over 12% of them were singletons. The top ten clonotypes cover less than 0.5% of the sample.

This sample stems from a study of identical twins (dated by TCRdb to between 2015 and 2016). In the study overall: To test whether fetal clonotypes persist, the study used deep sequencing on TCR alpha and beta repertoires from monozygotic twins, unrelated adults of various ages, and cord blood. Replicate twin experiments were performed at different times using different library preparation protocols to rule out contamination.

Only healthy Caucasian donors were included. The twin cohort comprised three pairs of female monozygotic twins, all aged about 18 to 30 years. Positive isolation kits from Invitrogen were used to isolate the CD4+ and CD8+ T cell populations. Overall study outcomes, separate from this receptor: Invariant T cells such as MAIT and iNKT could partly confound zero-insertion analyses, though diverse VJ usage argued against this for most clonotypes. Conclusions relied on cross-sectional statistical analysis, since the same donors could not be followed over many years. Out-of-frame TCR alpha sharing in monozygotic twins was systematically underestimated by recombination models, whereas sharing between unrelated individuals was in agreement with the recombination models. Compared with coincidental sharing between unrelated individuals, out-of-frame TCR alpha sequences shared between twins showed an excess of sequences with low generation probability. The excess sharing between twins in beta out-of-frame sequences was weaker because fewer shared sequences reduced the signal-to-noise ratio. Fewer insertions were carried by abundant cord blood beta clonotypes, a similar but weaker trend appeared in young adult naive repertoires, and no such trend appeared in memory repertoires.

The data also belong to a second study, concerning yellow fever vaccine responses in identical twins. According to the second study: According to the authors, in identical twins the way T cells responded to vaccination appeared partly convergent and partly personalized. In the study, vaccine-responding T cell clones were precisely tracked in identical twins.

What was sequenced was CD4+ T cells sorted from blood. The chain was built from TRBV5-1 and TRBJ2-7; TRBD2 might be the D gene, on 7 matching bases. The origin of this receptor is a woman in her late teens or twenties in good health. The CDR3 loop reads CASSSGGQQSYEQYF. The DNA sequence is TGCGCCAGCAGTTCCGGGGGGCAACAATCCTACGAGCAGTACTTC.